These T cell receptor beta chains were read from a single sample in a study of T cells after yellow fever vaccination. In TCRdb, the 5' RACE reads were re-called with MiXCR into one record per CDR3 protein. This sample has 300,000 to 450,000 distinct CDR3 sequences, with over 5% found just once. The sample in question was PBMCs, obtained 5 days after the yellow fever booster vaccination. These receptors came from a man under 40 who received the YFV17D yellow fever vaccine. Each CDR3 is given with its conserved first and last residue. D genes are given only for firm matches. The size entry is marked missing in some rows and otherwise reads once, few, many or a size class.

j_gene: TRBJ2-5
d_gene: TRBD1
v_gene: TRBV13
abundance: many
CDR3nt: TGTGCCAGTTCAGGGGGCGCGGAGACCCAGTACTTC
CDR3aa: CASSGGAETQYF

j_gene: TRBJ2-3
d_gene: -
v_gene: TRBV5-1
abundance: many
CDR3nt: TGCGCCAGCAGTCGACTTGCTAGCACAGATACGCAGTATTTT
CDR3aa: CASSRLASTDTQYF

j_gene: TRBJ2-2
d_gene: TRBD1
v_gene: TRBV20-1
abundance: -
CDR3nt: TGCAGTGCTAGGGATTTGTCGGGACAGGGGAACCCCGGGGAGCTGTTTTTT
CDR3aa: CSARDLSGQGNPGELFF

j_gene: TRBJ1-2
d_gene: TRBD1
v_gene: TRBV6-6
abundance: few
CDR3nt: TGTGCCAGCAGCCGGGACAGGGATGGCTACACCTTC
CDR3aa: CASSRDRDGYTF

j_gene: TRBJ1-4
d_gene: TRBD1
v_gene: TRBV7-8
abundance: many
CDR3nt: TGTGCCAGCAGTCCTCTGATTGGGACAGGGGAAAAACTGTTTTTT
CDR3aa: CASSPLIGTGEKLFF

j_gene: TRBJ2-7
d_gene: -
v_gene: TRBV5-1
abundance: -
CDR3nt: TGCGCCAGCAGCTTGTTCAGGGAGAAAAACGAGCAGTACTTC
CDR3aa: CASSLFREKNEQYF

j_gene: TRBJ2-2
d_gene: TRBD2
v_gene: TRBV12-3/TRBV12-4
abundance: -
CDR3nt: TGTACCAGCAGCGCCCCGGGACTAGCTAACGGGGAGCTGTTTTTT
CDR3aa: CTSSAPGLANGELFF

j_gene: TRBJ2-7
d_gene: -
v_gene: TRBV12-3/TRBV12-4
abundance: few
CDR3nt: TGTGCCAGCAGTTCCAGCCCCTACGAGCAGTACTTC
CDR3aa: CASSSSPYEQYF

j_gene: TRBJ2-4
d_gene: -
v_gene: TRBV7-2
abundance: few
CDR3nt: TGTGCCAGCAGCTTTATTCCAGACAGGGCCAAAAACATTCAGTACTTC
CDR3aa: CASSFIPDRAKNIQYF

j_gene: TRBJ2-3
d_gene: TRBD1
v_gene: TRBV18
abundance: many
CDR3nt: TGTGCCAGCTCACTCGACAGGGGGCCAGATACGCAGTATTTT
CDR3aa: CASSLDRGPDTQYF

j_gene: TRBJ2-4
d_gene: -
v_gene: TRBV27
abundance: many
CDR3nt: TGTGCCAGCAGTTCAGCCGGGACATACCGGCTGTACTTC
CDR3aa: CASSSAGTYRLYF

j_gene: TRBJ2-7
d_gene: -
v_gene: TRBV10-2
abundance: -
CDR3nt: TGCGCCAGCAGCGACGCGGTGGGGGGACCTCACAACGAGCAGTACTTC
CDR3aa: CASSDAVGGPHNEQYF

j_gene: TRBJ1-2
d_gene: -
v_gene: TRBV20-1
abundance: few
CDR3nt: TGCAGTGCTAGAGATGACACGGGCGGCTACACCTTC
CDR3aa: CSARDDTGGYTF

j_gene: TRBJ2-5
d_gene: -
v_gene: TRBV7-2
abundance: -
CDR3nt: TGTGCCAGCAGCTTCTTCGGAAACCAAGAGACCCAGTACTTC
CDR3aa: CASSFFGNQETQYF

j_gene: TRBJ2-1
d_gene: TRBD1
v_gene: TRBV5-1
abundance: many
CDR3nt: TGCGCCAGCAGCGAAACCGGGACAGGGGATGAGCAGTTCTTC
CDR3aa: CASSETGTGDEQFF

j_gene: TRBJ2-5
d_gene: -
v_gene: TRBV18
abundance: many
CDR3nt: TGTGCCAGCTCACCAGCGCCGTCGGGGAGCCAAGAGACCCAGTACTTC
CDR3aa: CASSPAPSGSQETQYF

j_gene: TRBJ2-1
d_gene: TRBD2
v_gene: TRBV20-1
abundance: many
CDR3nt: TGCAGTGCTCTACCGAGCGGGATCCAATACAATGAGCAGTTCTTC
CDR3aa: CSALPSGIQYNEQFF

j_gene: TRBJ2-1
d_gene: -
v_gene: TRBV4-2
abundance: few
CDR3nt: TGTGCCAGCAGCCAAAGTGGCGTTCAGCCTGAGCAGTTCTTC
CDR3aa: CASSQSGVQPEQFF

j_gene: TRBJ2-5
d_gene: TRBD1
v_gene: TRBV20-1
abundance: few
CDR3nt: TGCAGTGCTTGGACAGGCGCGGTGACCCAGTACTTC
CDR3aa: CSAWTGAVTQYF

j_gene: TRBJ1-2
d_gene: -
v_gene: TRBV27
abundance: -
CDR3nt: TGTGCCAGCAGTTTATCGACCAATAACTATGGCTACACCTTC
CDR3aa: CASSLSTNNYGYTF

j_gene: TRBJ2-2
d_gene: -
v_gene: TRBV7-2
abundance: many
CDR3nt: TGTGCCAGCAGCTCACTCCTAACCGGGGAGCTGTTTTTT
CDR3aa: CASSSLLTGELFF

j_gene: TRBJ1-2
d_gene: TRBD1
v_gene: TRBV6-2/TRBV6-3
abundance: many
CDR3nt: TGTGCCAGCAGTCCTCAAGGGGGCTGGGACTACACCTTC
CDR3aa: CASSPQGGWDYTF

j_gene: TRBJ2-1
d_gene: TRBD2
v_gene: TRBV20-1
abundance: once
CDR3nt: TGCAGTGCTAGAGATCCTAGCGGGAGGGGCAATGAGCAGTTCTTC
CDR3aa: CSARDPSGRGNEQFF

j_gene: TRBJ2-1
d_gene: -
v_gene: TRBV7-8
abundance: -
CDR3nt: TGTGCCAGCAGCTCCCCGGACACCCTGGAAGAGTTCTTC
CDR3aa: CASSSPDTLEEFF

j_gene: TRBJ2-2
d_gene: -
v_gene: TRBV6-5
abundance: many
CDR3nt: TGTGCCAGCGGGGCAGCCACCGGGGAGCTGTTTTTT
CDR3aa: CASGAATGELFF

j_gene: TRBJ2-1
d_gene: TRBD1
v_gene: TRBV2
abundance: many
CDR3nt: TGTGCCAGTATGGCGGGACAGGGGAGGTTCGAGCAGTTCTTC
CDR3aa: CASMAGQGRFEQFF

j_gene: TRBJ2-7
d_gene: -
v_gene: TRBV5-1
abundance: few
CDR3nt: TGCGCCAGCAGCTTAATAGAAACAAGCGAGCAGTACTTC
CDR3aa: CASSLIETSEQYF

j_gene: TRBJ1-4
d_gene: TRBD1
v_gene: TRBV12-3/TRBV12-4
abundance: -
CDR3nt: TGTGCCAGCAGTTTGTCGGGACAGGGCATGGAAAAACTGTTTTTT
CDR3aa: CASSLSGQGMEKLFF

j_gene: TRBJ2-3
d_gene: -
v_gene: TRBV4-3
abundance: once
CDR3nt: TGCTCCAGCAGCCAAGATATTCCGGGGAGCACAGATACGCAGTATTTT
CDR3aa: CSSSQDIPGSTDTQYF

j_gene: TRBJ2-7
d_gene: TRBD1
v_gene: TRBV7-2
abundance: -
CDR3nt: TGTGCCAGCAGTAGGGACAGCTCTACCTACGAGCAGTACTTC
CDR3aa: CASSRDSSTYEQYF

j_gene: TRBJ1-1
d_gene: -
v_gene: TRBV27
abundance: many
CDR3nt: TGTGCCAGCAGTTTGGGGGGAGAGAACACTGAAGCTTTCTTT
CDR3aa: CASSLGGENTEAFF

j_gene: TRBJ2-3
d_gene: TRBD2
v_gene: TRBV5-1
abundance: many
CDR3nt: TGCGCCAGCAGCCGAACCGGGACTAGCGGCCTAGATACGCAGTATTTT
CDR3aa: CASSRTGTSGLDTQYF

j_gene: TRBJ2-1
d_gene: TRBD2
v_gene: TRBV12-3/TRBV12-4
abundance: many
CDR3nt: TGTGCCAGCAGTCGACTCCAAACTAGCGGAACCAATGAGCAGTTCTTC
CDR3aa: CASSRLQTSGTNEQFF

j_gene: TRBJ2-1
d_gene: TRBD2
v_gene: TRBV15
abundance: many
CDR3nt: TGTGCCACCAGCAGAGGTGGGACTAGCGGGAGAGGGAATGAGCAGTTCTTC
CDR3aa: CATSRGGTSGRGNEQFF

j_gene: TRBJ2-2
d_gene: -
v_gene: TRBV18
abundance: few
CDR3nt: TGTGCCAGCTCACCGCGGTTGCGGTCGAACACCGGGGAGCTGTTTTTT
CDR3aa: CASSPRLRSNTGELFF